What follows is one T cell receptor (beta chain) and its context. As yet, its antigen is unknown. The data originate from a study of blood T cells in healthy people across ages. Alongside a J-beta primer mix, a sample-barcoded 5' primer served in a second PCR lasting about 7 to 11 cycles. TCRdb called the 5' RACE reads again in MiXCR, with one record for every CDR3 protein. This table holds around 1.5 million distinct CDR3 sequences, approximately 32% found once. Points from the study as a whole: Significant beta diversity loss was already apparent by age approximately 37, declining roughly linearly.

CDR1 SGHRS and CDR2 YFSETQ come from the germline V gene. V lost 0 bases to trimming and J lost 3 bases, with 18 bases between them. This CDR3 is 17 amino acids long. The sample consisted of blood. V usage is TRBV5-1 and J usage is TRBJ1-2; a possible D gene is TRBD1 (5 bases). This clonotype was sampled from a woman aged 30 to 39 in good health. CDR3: CASSLDGGPSLDYGYTF. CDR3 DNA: TGCGCCAGCAGCTTGGATGGGGGACCTTCACTGGACTATGGCTACACCTTC.